This T cell receptor beta chain was obtained from a study of T cells after yellow fever vaccination. Findings of the study overall: At 95% to 98% for CD4 and approximately 89% for CD8, most primary-vaccination clones showed up again after the booster. A small share of clonotypes appeared in both CD4 and CD8 compartments. Abundant clonotypes from the bulk population could get into FACS-sorted repertoires as contaminants.

The authors made TCR cDNA by 5'RACE template switching, adding a universal primer site and UMIs. One entry per CDR3 protein results from TCRdb running MiXCR on the 5' RACE reads. The data contain around 72,000 distinct CDR3 sequences, around 7.9% of them singletons. There are a few counts of this clonotype. Its antigen is unknown. The CDR3 has 15 amino acids. Germline CDR1 reads SQVTM; CDR2 reads ANQGSEA. V lost 0 bases and J lost 0, with 11 bases in between. This sample comprised CD8+ T cells sorted from PBMCs, obtained roughly 10 days after the first yellow fever vaccination. This receptor was taken from a man aged 18 to 35 who received the YFV17D yellow fever vaccine. The V and J genes are TRBV29-1 and TRBJ2-5; tentative D call: TRBD2 (5 bases). The CDR3 is CSVEEIGGYQETQYF. The CDR3 bases are TGCAGCGTTGAAGAGATTGGAGGCTACCAAGAGACCCAGTACTTC.